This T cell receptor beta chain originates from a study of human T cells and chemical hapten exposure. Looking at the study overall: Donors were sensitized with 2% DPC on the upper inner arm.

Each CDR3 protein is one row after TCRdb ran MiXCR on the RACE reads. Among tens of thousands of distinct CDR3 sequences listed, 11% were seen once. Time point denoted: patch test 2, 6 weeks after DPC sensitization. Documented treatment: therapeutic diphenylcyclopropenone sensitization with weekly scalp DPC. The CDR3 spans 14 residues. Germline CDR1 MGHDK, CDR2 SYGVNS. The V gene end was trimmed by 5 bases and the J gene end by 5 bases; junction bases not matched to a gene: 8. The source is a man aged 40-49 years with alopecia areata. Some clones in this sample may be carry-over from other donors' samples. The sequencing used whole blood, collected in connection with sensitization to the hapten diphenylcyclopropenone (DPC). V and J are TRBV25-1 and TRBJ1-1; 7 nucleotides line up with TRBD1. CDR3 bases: TGTGCCAGCAGTCCAAAGGACAGGCGAACTGAAGCTTTCTTT. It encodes CASSPKDRRTEAFF.